This T cell receptor (beta chain) was sequenced during a study of blood T cell repertoires in COVID-19. Overall study: The analysed material was cDNA or gDNA that came from T cells, B-cell-depleted T cells, or PBMCs.

The assay was immunoSEQ multiplex PCR, and TCRdb's table has in-frame clones only and misses some. The sample lists fewer than 25,000 clones; roughly 90% were seen once. Germline V lookup: CDR1 MNHEY, CDR2 SVGAGI. CDR3 length: 12 amino acids. The V and J ends lost 8 bases and 7 bases respectively, with 11 bases between them. This TCR derives from a woman over 75 with active or convalescent COVID-19. The V call is TRBV6-5, the J call TRBJ2-2; weak D call: TRBD2 (5 bases). The sequenced sample was peripheral blood. CDR3 nucleotides: TGTGCCAGCGGGGAGTCCATCGGGGAGCTGTTTTTT. Translated, it gives CASGESIGELFF.